This entry lists 16 T cell receptor beta chains sequenced from one sample in a study of response to subunit inactivated influenza vaccine. TCRdb reanalysed the RT-PCR reads using MiXCR and keeps one entry per CDR3 protein. The table has 500,000 to 600,000 distinct CDR3 sequences, approximately 7.1% seen once. This specimen was PBMCs from blood, taken roughly 24 months after vaccination. These receptors all come from a man aged 50-75 years who received an inactivated influenza vaccine.

A few counts support this clonotype. V gene TRBV20-1 combines with J gene TRBJ1-6; maybe TRBD1 (6 bases). Germline CDR1 DFQATT, CDR2 SNEGSKA (reference sequence). The CDR3 is 15 amino acids. V was shortened by 1 base and J by 10 bases, with 17 bases between the two germline ends. CDR3 amino acids: CSARASGAPGSPLHF. DNA of the CDR3: TGCAGTGCTAGAGCCTCAGGGGCCCCAGGCTCACCCCTCCACTTT.

This clonotype was detected a few times. The CDR3 nucleotides read TGTGCCAGCAGGACACTGGGTAGCGGGAGAAAAGATACGCAGTATTTT. Translating gives CASRTLGSGRKDTQYF. The gene calls are TRBV2 and TRBJ2-3; 9 positions agree with TRBD2. This CDR3 has 16 residues. Germline-derived CDR1 and CDR2 are SNHLY and FYNNEI. Trimming at V came to 6 bases and at J to 5 bases, leaving 12 bases not matched to a gene.

V gene TRBV5-1 combines with J gene TRBJ1-1; 12 positions agree with TRBD1. Germline V CDR1 and CDR2: SGHRS, YFSETQ. V lost 0 bases to trimming and J lost 3 bases; unmatched junction nucleotides: 6. The CDR3 is 17 residues long. Written as DNA, the CDR3 is TGCGCCAGCAGCTTGGGCGGGACAGGGGGCCCCTACACTGAAGCTTTCTTT. Residues: CASSLGGTGGPYTEAFF.

The J gene is TRBJ2-2, the V gene TRBV29-1, with TRBD2 matching over 7 bases. Trimming at V came to 4 bases and at J to 5 bases, leaving 7 bases not matched to a gene. Germline V lookup: CDR1 SQVTM, CDR2 ANQGSEA. The CDR3 loop spans 14 amino acids. The CDR3 nucleotides read TGCAGCGTTGGTGGGAGGGCCGTAACCGGGGAGCTGTTTTTT. Protein: CSVGGRAVTGELFF.

This clonotype was observed at least ten times. This chain uses TRBV7-9 with TRBJ2-4; 8 positions agree with TRBD1. V was clipped by 3 bases and J by 5 bases; unmatched bases: 3. The CDR3 is 14 residues long. In germline, CDR1 is SEHNR, CDR2 FQNEAQ (reference sequence). CDR3 sequence reads: CASSLAQGENIQYF. The CDR3 bases are TGTGCCAGCAGCTTGGCACAGGGGGAAAACATTCAGTACTTC.

J is TRBJ1-1 and V is TRBV12-3 or TRBV12-4, with D hard to call. The CDR3 spans 13 residues. V was cut by 2 bases and J by 2 bases, with 6 bases left in between. The CDR3 sequence is CASSLRSNTEAFF. The CDR3 DNA sequence: TGTGCCAGCAGTTTACGATCAAACACTGAAGCTTTCTTT.

This chain links TRBV29-1 with TRBJ1-1; D possibly corresponds to TRBD1 (5 bases). V lost 4 bases and J lost 2, with 11 bases in between. This CDR3 contains 13 residues. In germline, CDR1 is SQVTM, CDR2 ANQGSEA. The CDR3 sequence: CSVGPRDNTEAFF. CDR3 DNA sequence: TGCAGCGTTGGTCCCAGGGACAACACTGAAGCTTTCTTT.

This clonotype was detected only a few times. This chain joins TRBV3-1 and TRBJ2-3, with TRBD2 identical over 8 bases. Germline-derived CDR1 and CDR2 are LGHDT and YNNKEL (reference sequence). Germline trimming cut 4 bases from V and 0 bases from J; bases unmatched to any gene: 15. The CDR3 totals 19 residues. As DNA, the CDR3 is TGTGCCAGCAGCCCCTACGCGGGGGGAATCCTTTTGAGCACAGATACGCAGTATTTT. This encodes CASSPYAGGILLSTDTQYF.

This clonotype has at least ten counts. The gene calls are TRBV5-1 and TRBJ2-7; 7 bases fit TRBD2. The CDR3 sequence is 14 residues long. After removal of 0 bases from V and 3 bases from J, the junction contained 3 bases not matched to a gene. The germline gives CDR1 SGHRS, CDR2 YFSETQ. The CDR3 protein is CASSLGPSGYEQYF. The DNA for the CDR3 is TGCGCCAGCAGCTTGGGACCTAGCGGCTACGAGCAGTACTTC.

This clonotype was counted only a few times. The gene calls are TRBV5-4 and TRBJ1-2; D unclear. Per germline, CDR1 SGHNT and CDR2 YYREEE (reference sequence). Trimming shortened V by 1 base and J by 3 bases, and 7 bases separated the two germline ends. The CDR3 sequence is 13 residues long. CDR3 in amino acids: CASSLTDDYGYTF. As DNA, the CDR3 is TGTGCCAGCAGCTTGACAGACGACTATGGCTACACCTTC.

This clonotype came up many times. V and J are TRBV5-1 and TRBJ2-3; no firm D call. The germline V and J ends were trimmed by 0 bases and 5 bases, with 10 bases remaining between them. Germline CDR1 and CDR2: SGHRS and YFSETQ. This CDR3 region has 14 residues. CDR3 bases: TGCGCCAGCAGCTTGGACAGACCCAGAGATACGCAGTATTTT. This codes for CASSLDRPRDTQYF.

Here the CDR3 reads CASTMNTEAFF. CDR3 DNA: TGCGCCAGCACTATGAACACTGAAGCTTTCTTT. This chain links TRBV10-2 with TRBJ1-1; D is unresolved. The V and J ends lost 7 bases and 0 bases respectively, with 3 bases between them. Germline loops: CDR1 WSHSY, CDR2 SAAADI. The CDR3 has 11 residues.

This sequence joins TRBV11-2 and TRBJ2-1, with a possible D match to TRBD2 (5 bases). This CDR3 spans 16 amino acids. Germline V gene data show CDR1 as SGHAT and CDR2 as FQNNGV. With 5 bases removed from V and 0 bases from J, the gap between germline ends came to 14 bases. The CDR3: CASSTRTGSSYNEQFF. The CDR3 coding sequence is TGTGCCAGCAGCACTAGGACGGGCAGCTCCTACAATGAGCAGTTCTTC.

V usage is TRBV3-1 and J usage is TRBJ2-1, with a weak D call TRBD2 (6 bases). V was clipped by 3 bases and J by 7 bases, with 16 bases between them. CDR1 LGHDT and CDR2 YNNKEL come from the germline V gene (reference sequence). CDR3 size: 15 residues. The CDR3 reads CASSHRTHGGNEQFF. In DNA form, the CDR3 reads TGTGCCAGCAGCCACCGCACACATGGGGGGAATGAGCAGTTCTTC.

This clonotype showed up just a few times. V usage is TRBV20-1 and J usage is TRBJ2-3; D is unresolved. V shed 0 bases and J shed 0 bases, with 4 bases lying between them. The CDR3 is 13 amino acids. Germline V gene lookup returns CDR1 DFQATT and CDR2 SNEGSKA (reference sequence). This CDR3 reads CSAREGSTDTQYF. Written as DNA, the CDR3 is TGCAGTGCTAGAGAAGGGAGCACAGATACGCAGTATTTT.

V usage is TRBV20-1 and J usage is TRBJ2-1; D unresolved. From germline, CDR1 is DFQATT and CDR2 SNEGSKA (reference sequence). This CDR3 is 16 amino acids long. V was trimmed by 2 bases and J by 0 bases, leaving 14 bases between them. CDR3 amino acids: CSARKAGGSSYNEQFF. The DNA of the CDR3 is TGCAGTGCTAGAAAAGCTGGCGGCAGCTCCTACAATGAGCAGTTCTTC.